The clone carrying this T cell receptor beta chain has only a few counts. Its antigen is not identified. This sample was taken from a study of T cells after yellow fever vaccination. Study findings and constraints: Repertoires obtained by FACS sorting could include abundant clonotypes that entered as contaminants from the bulk population. Booster samples showed a return of most primary-vaccination clones (approximately 95% CD4, approximately 90% CD8).

Conversion of TCR transcripts into cDNA relied on 5'RACE template switching, which added a universal primer site and UMIs. A single record per CDR3 protein comes from TCRdb applying MiXCR to the 5' RACE reads. The table has some 560,000 distinct CDR3 sequences, roughly 17% seen once; the top ten hold about 18%. Sequences were derived from PBMCs, sampled 5 days after the first yellow fever vaccination. This TCR came from a man aged 18-30 years who received the YFV17D yellow fever vaccine.

CDR3 nucleotide sequence: TGTGCCAGCAGTTTCCCCTCTAGCGGCACAGATACGCAGTATTTT. Its protein is CASSFPSSGTDTQYF. V gene TRBV12-3 or TRBV12-4 combines with J gene TRBJ2-3, with D possibly matching TRBD2 (6 bases). CDR3 length: 15 amino acids. Trimming took off 3 bases at V and 1 base at J, with 11 bases between the two ends.